This T cell receptor (beta chain) derives from a study of beta chain features in type 1 diabetes. Study in general: On cell yields, gender and age, patients and healthy donors were similar. Findings and limits, study-wide: Fewer insertions but more deletions were seen at VDJ junctions in type 1 diabetes patients.

CDR1 is SGHTA and CDR2 is FQGNSA in the germline V gene. Trimming shortened V by 3 bases and J by 7 bases, and 7 bases separated the two germline ends. CDR3 length: 12 amino acids. The isolated RNA, all of it, was reverse transcribed, so expressed TCRB transcripts were what got sequenced. Libraries were prepared by immunoSEQ multiplex PCR; TCRdb keeps only in-frame clonotypes and omits some of them. The sample contains about 620,000 clones, about 16% of which appear only once. The authors took one heparinised blood draw, averaging approximately 110 mL, from each donor. Purity above 95% was achieved in all sorted populations. About this clone: Its antigen is currently unknown.

This receptor was obtained from a man between 18 and 29 years old in good health. The V and J genes are TRBV7-2 and TRBJ2-1; perhaps TRBD2 as D (6 bases). What was sequenced was naive CD4+ T cells from blood. The CDR3 protein is CASSLEGNEQFF. CDR3 bases: TGTGCCAGCAGCTTGGAGGGGAATGAGCAGTTCTTC.